This T cell receptor (beta chain) was retrieved from a study of T cell repertoires in cytomegalovirus infection. At the level of the study: It can be stated that public TCR beta signatures indicated CMV infection as well as a matching HLA type.

MiXCR was run by TCRdb on the reads, yielding one entry per CDR3 protein. The sample gives fewer than 300,000 distinct CDR3 sequences, roughly a quarter of which show up once; over 11% is in the top ten. Overall study results and limits: Within the response measured ex vivo, HLA-C-restricted CMV-specific TCR beta clonotypes were dominant. Adding up the frequency of public TCR beta families identified people who carried CMV plus the relevant HLA.

This CDR3 is built from 12 residues. V was clipped by 7 bases and J by 9 bases; unmatched bases: 7. Germline V lookup: CDR1 MDHEN, CDR2 SYDVKM. To note about this clonotype: Antigen: not known.

The receptor was isolated from a human donor in good health (CMV status not recorded). Some clones in this sample may be carry-over from other donors' samples. V is TRBV28 and J is TRBJ2-3; 7 bases are shared with TRBD1. Sequenced input: PBMCs. The DNA of the CDR3 is TGTGCCAGCACCTCCTCCAGGGGGACGCAGTATTTT. Amino acids: CASTSSRGTQYF.